The rows below give T cell receptor beta chains drawn from one sample of a study of shared clonotypes between healthy human individuals. The protocol was immunoSEQ multiplex PCR, while the TCRdb copy is restricted to in-frame clones and leaves out a portion. The sample has about 1 million clones, around 74% seen once. Sequenced: memory CD4+ T cells sorted from blood. These receptors all come from a man aged 18-30 years in good health. Each CDR3 is given without its conserved first and last residue.

cdr3_aa,j_call,v_call
ASSITVGLSGELF,TRBJ2-2,TRBV19
ASRLGQWDQETQY,TRBJ2-5,TRBV2
ASSVRGRDNEQF,TRBJ2-1,TRBV10-1
ASSRGHYEQY,TRBJ2-7,TRBV6-1
AWSVPPIYEQY,TRBJ2-7,TRBV30
ASSLGAYDEQY,TRBJ2-7,TRBV7-9
ASSGGPRVDYGYT,TRBJ1-2,TRBV5-1
ASSPRRVYNEQF,TRBJ2-1,TRBV18
ASSIGEVFAEAF,TRBJ1-1,TRBV5-1
ASSGQGVDYGYT,TRBJ1-2,TRBV9
ATSRLDLYEQY,TRBJ2-7,TRBV15
SALAGGRHEQF,TRBJ2-1,TRBV29-1
ASSSVGLAGSSYNEQF,TRBJ2-1,TRBV11-2
ASSPVLAGGSYNEQF,TRBJ2-1,TRBV18
ASSLPGSTNEKLF,TRBJ1-4,TRBV25-1
ASSDGRGSYNEQF,TRBJ2-1,TRBV9
ASSQGANTGELF,TRBJ2-2,TRBV6-4
ASSFPDGDNEQF,TRBJ2-1,TRBV5-6
ASSSKTSGELF,TRBJ2-2,TRBV11-3
ASSEAWVRGYT,TRBJ1-2,TRBV6-1
ASSQGGGYEQF,TRBJ2-1,TRBV4-3
ASSQDFTGNTEAF,TRBJ1-1,TRBV4-1
ASSVPSSGRGELF,TRBJ2-2,TRBV9
ASSIRTGGSYEQF,TRBJ2-1,TRBV19
ASSTGYEQF,TRBJ2-1,TRBV19
ASSLFPPGQGAEKLF,TRBJ1-4,TRBV27
ASSIPTGGSRYNEQF,TRBJ2-1,TRBV27
ASSLGGSPSGANVLT,TRBJ2-6,TRBV5-5
ASRGGYEILGRSLGYT,TRBJ1-2,TRBV28
ASSLRGRSTDTQY,TRBJ2-3,TRBV5-6
ASSSGQPQH,TRBJ1-5,TRBV19
ASGASTGNSPLH,TRBJ1-6,TRBV5-4
ASSQAAGTRIYNEQF,TRBJ2-1,TRBV4-3
ASSLGQGKGETQY,TRBJ2-5,TRBV11-2
ASSEGRTGDGYT,TRBJ1-2,TRBV6-1
AWSVGLSSTDTQY,TRBJ2-3,TRBV30
ASSYWGGSPQETQY,TRBJ2-5,TRBV5-1
ASSFRAFNEQF,TRBJ2-1,TRBV7-2
AWSAGTVTNEKLF,TRBJ1-4,TRBV30
ASSPPSGMGYEQY,TRBJ2-7,TRBV18
ASRAISRGGTEAF,TRBJ1-1,TRBV27
ASSLRGQGYSPLH,TRBJ1-6,TRBV28
ASIGTISIVF,TRBJ2-1,TRBV5-5
ASRGTKNTEAF,TRBJ1-1,TRBV28
ASSLGRTINSPLH,TRBJ1-6,TRBV7-2
AIPSGEQVGAF,TRBJ1-1,TRBV6-5
ASSLVSEAVSYEQY,TRBJ2-7,TRBV5-1
ASSQAGRNQPQH,TRBJ1-5,TRBV6-1
ASSFGLAGGYEQY,TRBJ2-7,TRBV5-6
ASSLLSGLNTEAF,TRBJ1-1,TRBV5-1
ASSSVGLGQPQH,TRBJ1-5,TRBV19
ASSRTASSYEQY,TRBJ2-7,TRBV6-5
ASSLTSGYNEQF,TRBJ2-1,TRBV7-2
ASSPVLAGETQY,TRBJ2-5,TRBV5-1
ASRAGLAGDTQY,TRBJ2-3,TRBV6-6
ASSPGLAGGPYQETQY,TRBJ2-5,TRBV5-1
ASSAAGTGFSGNTIY,TRBJ1-3,TRBV10-1
ASSLASGTGGRPLH,TRBJ1-6,TRBV5-1
ASSLSASGQETQY,TRBJ2-5,TRBV5-1